Listed below are T cell receptor beta chains from one sample, sequenced in a study of T cell repertoires in cytomegalovirus infection. TCRdb passed the reads through MiXCR, listing each CDR3 protein once. The table includes around 750,000 distinct CDR3 sequences, around a third detected once. Antigen specificity for these receptors is unknown. The specimen comprised cultured CD8+ T cells from PBMCs, sampled from culture after CMV antigen stimulation. The receptors come from a human donor in good health (CMV status not recorded). Some clones in this sample may be carry-over from other donors' samples. The CDR3 runs from the conserved cysteine through the conserved F or W. D genes are given only for firm matches. Clone size appears in some rows only: once, few, many, or a class for an expanded clone.

CDR3nt | CDR3aa | d_gene | j_gene | abundance | v_gene
TGCGCCAGCAGCTTTACGGGGGCCTTGGGCTACACCTTC | CASSFTGALGYTF | . | TRBJ1-2 | few | TRBV5-1
TGTGCCAGCAGCTTAAGGCAGGGAACGGCGTATGGCTACACCTTC | CASSLRQGTAYGYTF | . | TRBJ1-2 | . | TRBV7-6
TGTGCTACCGGCGGCCTCTCCTACGAGCAGTACTTC | CATGGLSYEQYF | . | TRBJ2-7 | . | TRBV7-9
TGTGCCAGCAGTATACAGGGAGGGGGTGAAGCTTTCTTT | CASSIQGGGEAFF | . | TRBJ1-1 | many | TRBV7-2
TGTGCCAGCAAAGTGTTGGGGACAGGGAGTTTGGAGACCCAGTACTTC | CASKVLGTGSLETQYF | TRBD1 | TRBJ2-5 | once | TRBV6-1
TGTGCCAGCAGCCCATCCGGGACAGGAACAGATACGCAGTATTTT | CASSPSGTGTDTQYF | TRBD1 | TRBJ2-3 | . | TRBV7-3
TGTGCCAGCAGCGCGGGACCCCCGCCCTACAATGAGCAGTTCTTC | CASSAGPPPYNEQFF | . | TRBJ2-1 | few | TRBV7-3
TGTGCCAACAGTTCCGGACTAGCGGGGGGGCCCGACACAGATACGCAGTATTTT | CANSSGLAGGPDTDTQYF | TRBD2 | TRBJ2-3 | . | TRBV6-5
TGTGCCAGCAGCCCGTCCTGGTACGAGCAGTACTTC | CASSPSWYEQYF | . | TRBJ2-7 | . | TRBV14
TGTGCCAGCAGTTACGAGGGGGTCCACGAGCAGTACTTC | CASSYEGVHEQYF | . | TRBJ2-7 | few | TRBV6-6
TGTGCCAGCAGTGACCCCCCCACAGGGGCCTCTAACACTGAAGCTTTCTTT | CASSDPPTGASNTEAFF | TRBD1 | TRBJ1-1 | few | TRBV2
TGTGCCAGCAGCCATCCTGCGGGACAGCATATACTCGGACTGTTCGGGGAGCTGTTTTTT | CASSHPAGQHILGLFGELFF | . | TRBJ2-2 | . | TRBV7-6
TGTGCCAGCAGTTATAGCGGGGGGGCGTGGAATGAGCAGTTCTTC | CASSYSGGAWNEQFF | TRBD2 | TRBJ2-1 | . | TRBV6-6
TGTGCCAGCAGTTTATGGGGGTACAACACTGAAGCTTTCTTT | CASSLWGYNTEAFF | . | TRBJ1-1 | . | TRBV27
TGTGCCAGCAGTCGGGGGAGTGAAGCTTTCTTT | CASSRGSEAFF | . | TRBJ1-1 | many | TRBV7-2
TGTGCCAGCAGTGACCGGGACAGGGGGTTCGAGCAGTACTTC | CASSDRDRGFEQYF | TRBD1 | TRBJ2-7 | . | TRBV6-5
TGTGCCAGCAGTAAGGGACAGGGGGGGTATAGCACTGAAGCTTTCTTT | CASSKGQGGYSTEAFF | TRBD1 | TRBJ1-1 | . | TRBV6-5
TGTGCCAGCAGTGAAGCCCGACAGGGGATAGGAGAGACCCAGTACTTC | CASSEARQGIGETQYF | TRBD1 | TRBJ2-5 | few | TRBV6-1
TGTGCCAGTAGTATGGTCGGGAAGGGCTCCTACAATGAGCAGTTCTTC | CASSMVGKGSYNEQFF | . | TRBJ2-1 | . | TRBV19
TGTGCCAGCAGCTACAGGGTTACCGGGGAGCTGTTTTTT | CASSYRVTGELFF | . | TRBJ2-2 | many | TRBV7-9
TGTGCCAGACGAGGCAGATCAGACTCTGGCTACACCTTC | CARRGRSDSGYTF | . | TRBJ1-2 | . | TRBV19
TGTGCCAGCAGTTTAATGGACGGGACGGCCTATGGCTACACCTTC | CASSLMDGTAYGYTF | . | TRBJ1-2 | . | TRBV28
TGCAGTGCTAGAGAGGAGACTAGCGGGGGGTTTGGGAATGAGCAGTTCTTC | CSAREETSGGFGNEQFF | TRBD2 | TRBJ2-1 | . | TRBV20-1
TGTGCCAGCAGCTTACCGAAGGGGACTAATGAAAAACTGTTTTTT | CASSLPKGTNEKLFF | . | TRBJ1-4 | . | TRBV7-9
TGTGCCGGCGGACTCCGGAGGACCGGGGAGCTGTTTTTT | CAGGLRRTGELFF | . | TRBJ2-2 | once | TRBV13
TGCGCCAGCAGCCCCAAGATACAGGGGTACTACAATGAGCAGTTCTTC | CASSPKIQGYYNEQFF | TRBD1 | TRBJ2-1 | . | TRBV4-1
TGCGCCAGCAGCCCCGAGTGGGAGGAGGACATTCAGTACTTC | CASSPEWEEDIQYF | . | TRBJ2-4 | . | TRBV5-1
TGTGCCAGTGGTGGAAGAGGATACGGCCAGCCCCAGCATTTT | CASGGRGYGQPQHF | . | TRBJ1-5 | few | TRBV19
TGTGCCAGCGAGGGAAGAATGGGAAATGAGCAGTTCTTC | CASEGRMGNEQFF | . | TRBJ2-1 | . | TRBV6-1
TGTGCCAGCAGTTCGGGCAGGGCTCGCGGCTACACCTTC | CASSSGRARGYTF | . | TRBJ1-2 | few | TRBV12-3/TRBV12-4
TGCAGTGCTAGGGACACGTACTTCCAAGAGACCCAGTACTTC | CSARDTYFQETQYF | . | TRBJ2-5 | many | TRBV20-1
TGTGCCAGCAGGCCGACAGTTTCCTACAATGAGCAGTTCTTC | CASRPTVSYNEQFF | . | TRBJ2-1 | . | TRBV6-6
TGTGCCAGCAGCTTAGGGGCAGGAGGGCCATATGGCTACACCTTC | CASSLGAGGPYGYTF | . | TRBJ1-2 | . | TRBV7-9
TGTGCCAGCACCGGGACAGGGACGGGGACTGAAGCTTTCTTT | CASTGTGTGTEAFF | TRBD1 | TRBJ1-1 | few | TRBV27
TGTGCCAGCAGCCAGACCGATTACACTGAAGCTTTCTTT | CASSQTDYTEAFF | . | TRBJ1-1 | . | TRBV12-3/TRBV12-4
TGTGCCAGCAGAATAGGGTCGAACTATGGCTACACCTTC | CASRIGSNYGYTF | . | TRBJ1-2 | few | TRBV27
TGTGCCATCAGTGAGTCTGCGGGGGGGGGACTAGCGGGTGAGCAGTACTTC | CAISESAGGGLAGEQYF | TRBD2 | TRBJ2-7 | . | TRBV10-3
TGTGCCAGCAGCTTCACCCAAGCGGGGAGCACAGATACGCAGTATTTT | CASSFTQAGSTDTQYF | TRBD2 | TRBJ2-3 | few | TRBV7-3
TGTGCCACTTGGGTGTTGGGGGTCCGGCCTGAAGCTTTCTTT | CATWVLGVRPEAFF | . | TRBJ1-1 | few | TRBV10-3
TGTGCCAGCAGCTTTAGGGCGGGGGTAAAGGGAGAGCAGTTCTTC | CASSFRAGVKGEQFF | TRBD2 | TRBJ2-1 | few | TRBV7-6
TGTGCTAGCAGACCATGGGAAGTCGGGGAGCTGTTTTTT | CASRPWEVGELFF | . | TRBJ2-2 | few | TRBV7-7
TGTGCCAGCAGTGAAAAATCAGGGACACTTCAAGAGACCCAGTACTTC | CASSEKSGTLQETQYF | . | TRBJ2-5 | few | TRBV25-1